This record covers a single TCR beta chain. This CDR3 comprises 14 residues. Trimming at V came to 3 bases and at J to 6 bases, leaving 7 bases not matched to a gene. CDR1 is GTSNPN, CDR2 SVGIG, per germline (reference sequence). The data originate from a study of blood T cell repertoires in COVID-19. Across the study: Collection of acute and convalescent COVID-19 samples took place in the United States, Italy and Spain. From T cells, B-cell-depleted T cells, or PBMCs came the material, which was cDNA or gDNA.

Original processing methods: Reference gene primer amplification gave estimated nucleated cell counts. Using immunoSEQ multiplex PCR, the repertoire was profiled, and TCRdb retains in-frame clones only, with some absent. The DNA gave D and trimming, while V, J and clone size come from that table. The table records over 200,000 clones, 65% to 85% of them present only once. The chain carries TRBV30 and TRBJ2-7; 11 bases fit TRBD1. The sequenced material came from peripheral blood. The TCR originated in a man aged 45-60 years with active or convalescent COVID-19. This chain's CDR3 is CAWSRTGGNSEQYF. The CDR3 region has the DNA TGTGCCTGGAGCAGGACAGGGGGCAACTCCGAGCAGTACTTC.